This record looks at one T cell receptor (beta chain) sequence and its context. The specificity of this receptor is unknown. Base qualities are not provided; no much larger clone lies one nucleotide away. Library preparation was by the immunoSEQ multiplex PCR assay. For the multiplex PCR, a mixture combining 60 forward primers for TCR Vbeta segments and 13 reverse primers for TCR Jbeta segments was used. A multiplex PCR assay on genomic DNA amplified the CDR3 region of rearranged TCR beta genes. Amplified TCR beta libraries were sequenced as 87-base-pair reads on the Illumina HiSeq System. For the original study's pipeline: In a later analysis, around 80 million unique TCR beta chains were counted across the approximately 670 repertoires, and about 9.9 million of these chains were shared by at least two donors. Raw reads were error-corrected and collapsed into unique sequences by a nearest-neighbor algorithm in which closely related sequences were merged to remove PCR and sequencing errors. V, D and J gene segments were assigned by aligning CDR3 sequences to IMGT reference sequences. Each retained sequence needed at least a six-nucleotide match to both a V gene segment and a J gene segment. Rearrangements were classified as productive when the CDR3 lacked stop codons and remained in frame with V and J, and all other rearrangements were classified as non-productive. Following IMGT convention, CDR3 was defined as the stretch from the second conserved V-encoded cysteine up to the conserved J-encoded phenylalanine. Sequences without an unambiguous match to a single V gene segment were excluded from the earlier analysis of approximately 600 of the donors. An earlier analysis of approximately 590 of the donors classified V segments as functional when productive rearrangements were above 56.7% and as segregating when the standard deviation between donors was above 5%. To diagnose cytomegalovirus status from the catalog of TCR beta chain sequences, a statistical classification framework was built. In a later analysis, V and J genes were assigned by comparing TCR nucleotide sequences against IMGT/GENE-DB human TR gene sequences. In a later analysis, CDR3 sequences and most-parsimonious VDJ recombination scenarios were assigned using the TCRdist pipeline. In a later analysis, every TCR beta chain was defined by the combination of its CDR3 amino acid sequence and its V-gene family, and reads without a unique V-gene family were dropped. In a later analysis, around 600 highly shared, low-generation-probability nucleotide sequences were removed to address suspected cross-contamination and a sequencing artifact. For each public chain, a later analysis derived a clonal expansion index from normalized ranks of inferred template counts within each repertoire. Generation probabilities in a later analysis came from a VDJ recombination model fitted to out-of-frame rearrangements, and those results were checked against IGoR. Hypergeometric tests were used in a later analysis to score TCR-TCR, TCR-HLA and TCR-CMV co-occurrence, with a repertoire-size bias correction applied to the TCR pairs. To estimate false discovery rates, a later analysis permuted the HLA or CMV assignments 20 times. A later analysis grouped co-occurring TCRs with DBSCAN, adding TCRdist sequence similarity when clustering within HLA-allele-positive subsets. Repertoires with fewer than 30,000 or more than 120,000 public chains were left out of co-occurrence clustering, as were about 5 repertoires with anomalous nucleotide sharing. TCRdb carries this immuneACCESS record with in-frame sequences only. Its versions omit some clonotypes, under half of them owing to an unresolved V gene in the studies checked, with the rest unexplained. V, J and clone size were drawn from that table, and D and trimming were deduced from the DNA. The sample data list 150,000 to 200,000 clones, and over 70% of these were observed just once. The top ten clones comprise around 2.1% of the sample.

This sample was included in a study of cytomegalovirus exposure and HLA in healthy donors (dated 2017 in TCRdb). For context, the study as a whole: In an earlier analysis of 587 of the donors, around 300 Gb of sequence data and 90 million to 130 million unique TCR beta sequences from roughly 200 million T cells were reported. Both class I and class II loci were covered by HLA typing, at four-digit resolution. Across 300 to 500 genotyped donors of the cohort, an average of approximately 240,000 unique TCR beta nucleotide sequences per donor were sequenced, and about a sixth of those sequences were non-productive. Several DR-DQ haplotypes were treated as single units for association and clustering because of strong linkage in the cohort. An early release that covered 500 to 800 HLA-typed donors contained approximately 320 gigabases of sequencing data and tens of millions of unique TCR sequences. Among the approximately 400 genotyped donors, 81% belonged to the genetic ancestry cluster associated with self-reported Caucasian donors. A later genetic analysis used genome-wide SNP genotypes for about 60% of the roughly 700 donors, treating that subset as a discovery cohort. Donor age, sex, ethnicity and CMV serostatus were compiled alongside the repertoire data. To study patterns of TCR occurrence, a later analysis re-analyzed previously published TCR beta repertoires from 550 to 800 donors and added high-resolution HLA genotyping. Using immunosequencing, the study profiled T cell repertoires from fewer than 850 subjects and related those repertoires to cytomegalovirus serostatus. The study was designed to test whether signatures of past pathogen exposure could be identified by cataloging public T cell receptors. Every repertoire in the discovery cohort had been generated on one and the same sequencing platform. An earlier analysis of around 580 of the donors used high-throughput TCR beta sequencing to judge whether each TCR beta V gene segment behaved as functional or pseudogenic. Typing coverage differed by locus: A, B, C, DRB1 and DQB1 were typed in roughly 620-630 donors, DQA1 in about 550, DPA1 in approximately 610, and DPB1 in about 450. Rather than drawing on any new phenotypic data, the later analysis identified candidate immune exposures from TCR beta sequences and the way those sequences occurred across donors. High-throughput TCR immunosequencing, statistical association of individual TCRs with disease status, and machine learning were combined to predict cytomegalovirus infection status. Besides the first cohort of more than 650 subjects, a separate validation cohort made up of 120 different subjects was used. Findings and caveats that apply to the study as a whole: Presence/absence analyses assumed roughly uniform sequencing depth across donors, an assumption that may not hold. Broadly in line with IMGT annotations, most TCR beta V segments showed up in productive rearrangements about 87% or about 30% of the time in an earlier analysis of approximately 600 of the donors. A total of 164 TCR beta chains were listed by the study as associated with cytomegalovirus. According to a later analysis, parvovirus B19, influenza, CMV and Epstein-Barr virus appeared linked to several top co-occurrence clusters. An association between a missense DCLRE1C variant and V-gene and J-gene trimming of TCR beta chains was found in a later genetic analysis and replicated in an independent cohort. In a later analysis, the rate of TCR association differed among HLA loci, with DRB1 alleles having the most associated TCRs and HLA-C alleles having the fewest. Because HLA typing was missing for some donors at each locus, association tests included only the typed subset. Across donors, most TCR sequences were observed very rarely, whereas some public TCRs were present in many individuals. Some IMGT-functional V segments, including TRBV6-2 and TRBV6-3, could not be distinguished by the 87-base-pair reads and were therefore excluded. A further reported finding was that TCR beta sequences accurately predicted the HLA-A and HLA-B alleles for most subjects in the first cohort. In a later analysis, most CMV-associated TCR beta chains were found to appear HLA-restricted, with HLA associations seemingly driven largely by CMV exposure. In vitro tests confirmed that a few of the cytomegalovirus-associated TCR beta chains recognize cytomegalovirus antigens. The only immune exposure information available for the cohort was CMV serostatus. Correlated functional status among segregating V segments might be attributable to linkage disequilibrium, but an unknown experimental factor could not be ruled out. This cohort had only TCR beta chains sequenced, and the lack of alpha or paired-chain data limited which features could be detected. About 17 rarely observed V segments, including chromosome 9 orphons, were excluded from the earlier analysis of approximately 600 of the donors because counts were too low. In a later genetic analysis, fewer N-insertions in productive TCRs were reported among donors in an Asian-associated ancestry cluster than the roughly 710-donor mean. The classifier was reported to diagnose cytomegalovirus status with high specificity and sensitivity in both the original and validation cohorts. The authors suggested that the approach could potentially be generalized to other disease states and immunological phenotypes. When HLA alleles, especially DR and DQ, strongly co-occurred, TCR associations were difficult to assign to individual alleles. In a later analysis, some 17,000 TCR beta sequences were associated with specific HLA alleles at a false discovery rate of 0.05. In a later analysis, HLA-associated TCR beta chains were found to be more clonally expanded and to have lower generation probabilities than equally common non-associated chains. A cluster of highly shared sequence variants was judged likely to represent a technical artifact of the sequencing pipeline.

In total, 500 to 700 healthy bone marrow donors made up the cohort. At the time of sampling, every cohort member was nominally healthy, though immune exposures that went unrecorded were likely present. The donor tested CMV seropositive and was one of the 289 seropositive cohort members. Every donor gave a peripheral blood sample, and the peripheral blood mononuclear cells from that sample were used for TCR beta sequencing. The Qiagen DNeasy Blood Extraction Kit was used to extract genomic DNA from the blood cell samples. For CDR1 and CDR2, the germline V gene lists SGHTA and FQGNSA. The junction carries 9 bases between V and J, which are trimmed by 0 bases and 4 bases respectively. From its cysteine to its phenylalanine, the CDR3 spans 14 amino acids. Solely the CDR3 DNA is kept, with 42 bases framed from the first base.

The receptor comes from a woman aged 18-29 years in good health and CMV-seropositive. Sequenced material: PBMCs. The rearrangement combines TRBV7-2 with TRBJ1-1; a tentative D match to TRBD1 spans 6 bases. At the DNA level, the sequence is TGTGCCAGCAGCTTAGCGCGAGGGGGCACTGAAGCTTTCTTT. Its protein reads: CASSLARGGTEAFF.